This T cell receptor (beta chain) is from a study of control samples from healthy donors and cancer patients. Profiling relied on immunoSEQ multiplex PCR, and the TCRdb table lists in-frame clones only, not all of them. Among about 100,000 clones listed, 87% were seen once. The CDR3 loop spans 13 amino acids. V gave up 8 bases and J gave up 7 bases; unmatched junction bases: 8. Germline CDR1 is SNHLY and CDR2 is FYNNEI. This sequence originates from a woman aged 45-59 years in good health. Sequenced: blood. V usage is TRBV2 and J usage is TRBJ1-5; 7 bases match TRBD1. As DNA, the CDR3 is TGTGCCAGCCGAGACAGGGTTCAACAGCCCCAGCATTTT. This encodes CASRDRVQQPQHF. Together with reference TRBV2 and TRBJ1-5, the CDR3 gives the full variable domain: EPEVTQTPSHQVTQMGQEVILRCVPISNHLYFYWYRQILGQKVEFLVSFYNNEISEKSEIFDDQFSVERPDGSNFTLKIRSTKLEDSAMYFCASRDRVQQPQHFGDGTRLSIL.